This T cell receptor beta chain was obtained from a study of T cell responses to AZD1222 COVID-19 vaccine. Profiling relied on immunoSEQ multiplex PCR, and the TCRdb table lists in-frame clones only, not all of them. The table has roughly 90,000 clones, approximately 86% seen once; the top ten hold 5% to 7.5%. Germline V gene data show CDR1 as KGHDR and CDR2 as SFDVKD. The V and J ends lost 4 bases and 5 bases respectively, with 10 bases between them. CDR3 length: 14 amino acids. The genes are TRBV24-1 and TRBJ2-2; D may match TRBD1 or TRBD2 (6 bases each). This material consisted of peripheral blood, taken on day 0 of AZD1222 vaccination. The receptor comes from an adult in good health. The CDR3 protein is CATSEGGGTGELFF. The CDR3 DNA follows: TGTGCCACCAGTGAAGGAGGGGGAACCGGGGAGCTGTTTTTT.